Given below is one T cell receptor beta chain in context. The data stem from a study of T cells in Graves' hyperthyroidism and ophthalmopathy. Researchers amplified the TCR beta CDR3 regions from RNA transcripts. An initial round of RT-PCR targeting the TCR CDR3 relied on the HTBI primer set. TCRdb independently ran MiXCR on the multiplex PCR reads; one entry per CDR3 protein. This table has some 490,000 distinct CDR3 sequences, about 16% appearing once. V was trimmed by 0 bases and J by 3 bases, leaving 11 bases between them. Germline loops: CDR1 KGHSH, CDR2 LQKENI. The CDR3 spans 16 residues. The sequence came from a young woman with Graves' ophthalmopathy. The chain uses TRBV18 and TRBJ2-2; maybe TRBD2 (5 bases). Source material: blood. CDR3 DNA: TGTGCCAGCTCACCACCGGAAAGCGGAGACACCGGGGAGCTGTTTTTT. This translates into CASSPPESGDTGELFF.